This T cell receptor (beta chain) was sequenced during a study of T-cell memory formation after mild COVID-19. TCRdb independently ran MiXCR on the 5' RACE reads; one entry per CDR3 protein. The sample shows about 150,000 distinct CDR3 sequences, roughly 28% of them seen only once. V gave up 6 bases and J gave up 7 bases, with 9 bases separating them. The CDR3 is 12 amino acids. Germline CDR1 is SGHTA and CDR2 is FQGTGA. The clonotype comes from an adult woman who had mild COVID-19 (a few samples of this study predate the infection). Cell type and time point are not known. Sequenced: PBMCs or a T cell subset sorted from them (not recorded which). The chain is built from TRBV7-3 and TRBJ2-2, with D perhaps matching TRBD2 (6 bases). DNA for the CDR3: TGTGCCAGCAGACGGGAGAACGGGGAGCTGTTTTTT. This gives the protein CASRRENGELFF.